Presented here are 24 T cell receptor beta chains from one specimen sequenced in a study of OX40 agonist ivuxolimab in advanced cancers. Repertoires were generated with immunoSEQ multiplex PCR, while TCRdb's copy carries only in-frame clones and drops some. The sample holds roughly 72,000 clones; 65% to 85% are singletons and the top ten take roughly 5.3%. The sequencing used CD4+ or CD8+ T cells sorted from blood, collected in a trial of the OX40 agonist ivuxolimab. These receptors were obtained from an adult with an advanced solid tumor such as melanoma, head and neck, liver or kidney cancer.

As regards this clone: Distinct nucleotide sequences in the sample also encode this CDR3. Here the CDR3 DNA reads TGTGCCAGTAGTACTGGACTAGCGGGGGCCTACGAGCAGTACTTC. It translates to CASSTGLAGAYEQYF. The chain employs TRBV19 and TRBJ2-7; 13 bases align to TRBD2. Trimming cost V 4 bases and J 2 bases; bases outside gene matches: 2. CDR1 and CDR2 from the germline V gene are LNHDA and SQIVND (reference sequence). The CDR3 runs to 15 residues.

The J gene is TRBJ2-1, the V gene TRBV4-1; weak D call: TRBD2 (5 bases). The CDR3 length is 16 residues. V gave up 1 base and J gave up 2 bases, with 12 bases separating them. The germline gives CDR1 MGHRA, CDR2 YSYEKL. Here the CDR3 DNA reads TGCGCCAGCAGCCAAGGGGAGACTACTCCCTACAATGAGCAGTTCTTC. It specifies CASSQGETTPYNEQFF.

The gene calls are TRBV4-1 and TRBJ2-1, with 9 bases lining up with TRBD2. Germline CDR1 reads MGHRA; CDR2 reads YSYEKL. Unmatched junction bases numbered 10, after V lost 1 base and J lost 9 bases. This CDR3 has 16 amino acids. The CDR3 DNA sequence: TGCGCCAGCAGCCAAGTCCTTAGCGGGAGCCGGACTGAGCAGTTCTTC. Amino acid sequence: CASSQVLSGSRTEQFF.

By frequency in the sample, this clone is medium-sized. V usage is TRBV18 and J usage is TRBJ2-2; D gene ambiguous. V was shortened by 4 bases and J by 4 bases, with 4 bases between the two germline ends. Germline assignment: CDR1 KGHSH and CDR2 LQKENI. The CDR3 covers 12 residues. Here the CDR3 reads CASSQSTGELFF. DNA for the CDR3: TGTGCCAGCTCACAGAGCACCGGGGAGCTGTTTTTT.

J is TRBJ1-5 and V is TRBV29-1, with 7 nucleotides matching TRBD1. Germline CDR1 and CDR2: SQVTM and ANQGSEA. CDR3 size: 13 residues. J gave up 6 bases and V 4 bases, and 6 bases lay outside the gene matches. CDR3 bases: TGCAGCGTTGGACAGGGTTGGGGTCAGCCCCAGCATTTT. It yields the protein CSVGQGWGQPQHF.

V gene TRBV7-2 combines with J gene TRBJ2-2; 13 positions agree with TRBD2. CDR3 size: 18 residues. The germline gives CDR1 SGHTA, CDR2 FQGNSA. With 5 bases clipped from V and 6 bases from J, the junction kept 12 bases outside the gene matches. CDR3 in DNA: TGTGCCAGCAGCCTCTGGACTAGCGGGAGTGTTAGAGCCGGGGAGCTGTTTTTT. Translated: CASSLWTSGSVRAGELFF. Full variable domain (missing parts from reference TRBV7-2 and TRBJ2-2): GAGVSQSPSNKVTEKGKDVELRCDPISGHTALYWYRQSLGQGLEFLIYFQGNSAPDKSGLPSDRFSAERTGGSVSTLTIQRTQQEDSAVYLCASSLWTSGSVRAGELFFGEGSRLTVL.

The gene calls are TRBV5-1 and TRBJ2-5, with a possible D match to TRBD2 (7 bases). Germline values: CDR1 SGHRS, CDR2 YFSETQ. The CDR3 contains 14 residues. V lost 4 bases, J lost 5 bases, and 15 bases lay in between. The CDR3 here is CASSEGGAGETQYF. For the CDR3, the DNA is TGCGCCAGCAGCGAGGGGGGGGCCGGGGAGACCCAGTACTTC.

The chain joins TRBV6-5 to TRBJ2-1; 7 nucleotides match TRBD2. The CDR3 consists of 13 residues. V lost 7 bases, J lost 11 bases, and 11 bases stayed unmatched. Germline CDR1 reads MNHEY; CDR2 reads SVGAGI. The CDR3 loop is CASKVTSSYKQFF. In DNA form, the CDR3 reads TGTGCCAGCAAGGTGACTAGCTCCTACAAGCAGTTCTTC.

CDR3 sequence: CASSPGRSTDTQYF. The CDR3 DNA is TGTGCCAGCTCACCAGGTCGGTCCACAGATACGCAGTATTTT. The chain employs TRBV18 and TRBJ2-3; unclear D gene. From germline, CDR1 is KGHSH and CDR2 LQKENI. The length of the CDR3 is 14 residues. Trimming pared 2 bases from V and 2 bases from J, leaving 8 bases between. The whole variable domain, remainder taken from reference TRBV18 and TRBJ2-3, is NAGVMQNPRHLVRRRGQEARLRCSPMKGHSHVYWYRQLPEEGLKFMVYLQKENIIDESGMPKERFSAEFPKEGPSILRIQQVVRGDSAAYFCASSPGRSTDTQYFGPGTRLTVL.

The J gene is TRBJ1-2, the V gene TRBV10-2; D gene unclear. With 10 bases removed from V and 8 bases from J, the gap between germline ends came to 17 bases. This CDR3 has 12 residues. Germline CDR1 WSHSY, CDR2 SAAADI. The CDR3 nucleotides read TGCGCCACCCGGCAGGAAACCGGCGGCTACACCTTC. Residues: CATRQETGGYTF.

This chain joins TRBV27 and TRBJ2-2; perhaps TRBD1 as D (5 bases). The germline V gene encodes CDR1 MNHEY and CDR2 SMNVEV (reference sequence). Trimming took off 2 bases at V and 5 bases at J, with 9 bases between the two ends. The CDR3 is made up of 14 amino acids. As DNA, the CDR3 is TGTGCCAGCAGTTTACTGGCAGGGACCGGGGAGCTGTTTTTT. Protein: CASSLLAGTGELFF.

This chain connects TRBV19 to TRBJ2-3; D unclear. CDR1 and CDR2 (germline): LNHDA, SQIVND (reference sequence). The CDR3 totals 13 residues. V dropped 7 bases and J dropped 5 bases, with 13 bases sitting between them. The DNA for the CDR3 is TGTGCCAGTAAGACCCGAAGTGGAGATACGCAGTATTTT. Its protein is CASKTRSGDTQYF.

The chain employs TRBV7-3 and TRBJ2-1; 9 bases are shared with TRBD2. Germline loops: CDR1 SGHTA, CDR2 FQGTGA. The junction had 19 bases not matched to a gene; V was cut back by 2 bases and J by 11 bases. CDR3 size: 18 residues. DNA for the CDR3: TGTGCCAGCAGCTTAGCTAGCGGGACCCTCAGAGACGTCGGCAAGCAGTTCTTC. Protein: CASSLASGTLRDVGKQFF.

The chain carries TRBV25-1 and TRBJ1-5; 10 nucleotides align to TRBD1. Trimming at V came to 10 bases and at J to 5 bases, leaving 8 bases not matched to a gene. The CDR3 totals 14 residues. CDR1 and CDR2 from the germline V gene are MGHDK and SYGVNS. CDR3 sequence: CAKKGGTGDQPQHF. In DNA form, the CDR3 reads TGTGCCAAAAAAGGGGGGACAGGGGATCAGCCCCAGCATTTT.

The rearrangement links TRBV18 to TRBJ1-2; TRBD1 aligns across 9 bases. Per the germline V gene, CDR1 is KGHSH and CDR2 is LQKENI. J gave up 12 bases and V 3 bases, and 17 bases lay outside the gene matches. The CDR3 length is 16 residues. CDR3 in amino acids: CASSPELWTGAAGHTF. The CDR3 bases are TGTGCCAGCTCACCCGAGCTTTGGACAGGGGCCGCTGGACACACCTTC. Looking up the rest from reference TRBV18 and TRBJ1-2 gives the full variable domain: NAGVMQNPRHLVRRRGQEARLRCSPMKGHSHVYWYRQLPEEGLKFMVYLQKENIIDESGMPKERFSAEFPKEGPSILRIQQVVRGDSAAYFCASSPELWTGAAGHTFGSGTRLTVV.

CDR3 in DNA: TGTGCCAGTAGTAATGGACTAGCGGGGGCAGCCAAAAACATTCAGTACTTC. As protein: CASSNGLAGAAKNIQYF. V gene TRBV19 combines with J gene TRBJ2-4, with 13 bases matching TRBD2. The ends lost 4 bases at V and 0 bases at J; junction bases unmatched: 3. CDR1 is LNHDA and CDR2 is SQIVND in the germline V gene (reference sequence). This CDR3 is built from 17 residues.

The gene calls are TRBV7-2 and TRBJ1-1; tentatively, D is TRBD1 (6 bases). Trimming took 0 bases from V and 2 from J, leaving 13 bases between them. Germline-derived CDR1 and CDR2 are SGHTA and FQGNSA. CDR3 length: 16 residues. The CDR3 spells CASSLAQPGANTEAFF. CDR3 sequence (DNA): TGTGCCAGCAGCTTAGCGCAGCCGGGGGCAAACACTGAAGCTTTCTTT.

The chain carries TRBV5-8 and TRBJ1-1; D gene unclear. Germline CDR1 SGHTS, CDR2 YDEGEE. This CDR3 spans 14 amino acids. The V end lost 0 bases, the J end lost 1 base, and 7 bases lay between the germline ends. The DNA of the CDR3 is TGTGCCAGCAGCTTGGCCCATACGAACACTGAAGCTTTCTTT. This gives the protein CASSLAHTNTEAFF.

The CDR3 bases are TGTGCCAGCAGCGCACAGGGGCCGGGCTATGGCTACACCTTC. Its protein is CASSAQGPGYGYTF. The chain joins TRBV9 to TRBJ1-2; 7 bases agree with TRBD1. This CDR3 has 14 amino acids. The ends lost 3 bases at V and 4 bases at J; junction bases unmatched: 6. Germline V CDR1 and CDR2: SGDLS, YYNGEE.

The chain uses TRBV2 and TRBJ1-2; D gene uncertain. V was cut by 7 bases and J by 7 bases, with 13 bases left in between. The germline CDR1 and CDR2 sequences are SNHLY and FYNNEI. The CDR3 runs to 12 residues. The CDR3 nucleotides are TGTGCCAGCAAGTGGGATACTTCTGGCTACACCTTC. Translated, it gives CASKWDTSGYTF.

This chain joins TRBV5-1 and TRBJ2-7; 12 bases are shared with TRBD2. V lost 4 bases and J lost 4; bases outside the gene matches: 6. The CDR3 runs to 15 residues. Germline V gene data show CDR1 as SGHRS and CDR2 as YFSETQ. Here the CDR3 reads CASSVTSGRVYEQYF. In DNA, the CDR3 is TGCGCCAGCAGCGTGACTAGCGGGAGAGTTTACGAGCAGTACTTC.

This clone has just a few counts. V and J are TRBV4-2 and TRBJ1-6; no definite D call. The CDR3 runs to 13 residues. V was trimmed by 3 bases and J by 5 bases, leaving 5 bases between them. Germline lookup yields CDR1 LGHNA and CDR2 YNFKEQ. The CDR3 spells CASSQADNSPLHF. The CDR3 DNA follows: TGTGCCAGCAGCCAGGCCGATAATTCACCCCTCCACTTT.

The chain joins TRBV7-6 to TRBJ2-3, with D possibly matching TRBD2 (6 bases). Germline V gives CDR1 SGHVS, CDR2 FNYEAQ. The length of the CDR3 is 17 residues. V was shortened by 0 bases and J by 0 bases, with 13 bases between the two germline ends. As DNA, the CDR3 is TGTGCCAGCAGCTTAGCGAACGCTGGGGGGAGCACAGATACGCAGTATTTT. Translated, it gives CASSLANAGGSTDTQYF. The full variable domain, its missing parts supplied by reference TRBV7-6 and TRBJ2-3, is GAGVSQSPRYKVTKRGQDVALRCDPISGHVSLYWYRQALGQGPEFLTYFNYEAQQDKSGLPNDRFSAERPEGSISTLTIQRTEQRDSAMYRCASSLANAGGSTDTQYFGPGTRLTVL.

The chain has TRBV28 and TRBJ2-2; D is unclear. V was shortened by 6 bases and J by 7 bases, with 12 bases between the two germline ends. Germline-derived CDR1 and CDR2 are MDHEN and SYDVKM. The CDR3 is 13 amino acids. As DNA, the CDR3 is TGTGCCAGCAGAAAGGTGGTAGACGGGGAGCTGTTTTTT. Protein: CASRKVVDGELFF.